These T cell receptor beta chains were read from a single sample in a study of identical twins. TCRdb redid the calling of the 5' RACE reads with MiXCR, one entry per CDR3 protein. The sample gives 1.5 million to 2 million distinct CDR3 sequences, around 33% of which show up once; 0.27% is in the top ten. Sequencing was carried out using cord blood. The receptors here all came from a newborn girl in good health. Both conserved end residues are part of each CDR3. D genes are given only for firm matches. Size is omitted from some rows. Given values are once, few, many or a class for expanded clones.

j_call v_call clone_size cdr3_length d_call cdr3_aa cdr3_nt
TRBJ1-3 TRBV12-3/TRBV12-4 few 14 TRBD1 CASSPTGAGNTIYF TGCGCCAGCAGCCCTACAGGGGCTGGAAACACCATATATTTT
TRBJ2-3 TRBV9 . 15 . CASSVGHSGADTQYF TGTGCCAGCAGCGTAGGTCACTCTGGCGCAGATACCCAGTATTTT
TRBJ1-2 TRBV6-1 . 14 . CASSEAWQSYGYTF TGTGCCAGCAGTGAAGCGTGGCAAAGCTATGGCTACACCTTC
TRBJ2-7 TRBV12-3/TRBV12-4 . 14 . CASSLDRTNNEQYF TGTGCCAGCAGCCTTGACAGGACCAACAATGAGCAGTACTTC
TRBJ2-4 TRBV20-1 . 11 TRBD2 CSARDLAGGYF TGCAGTGCTAGAGATTTAGCGGGGGGGTACTTC
TRBJ2-1 TRBV20-1 few 13 TRBD2 CSARTSGGYEQFF TGCAGTGCCCGGACTAGCGGGGGATATGAGCAGTTCTTC
TRBJ2-7 TRBV29-1 many 14 . CSVGLDGHSYEQYF TGCAGCGTTGGCTTGGACGGCCACTCATACGAGCAGTACTTC
TRBJ2-7 TRBV20-1 . 15 TRBD2 CSVRRGTSASYEQYF TGCAGTGTTAGACGGGGGACTAGCGCGTCCTACGAGCAGTACTTC
TRBJ2-1 TRBV20-1 few 15 TRBD2 CSALPLAGAYNEQFF TGCAGTGCTCTTCCACTAGCGGGAGCCTACAATGAGCAGTTCTTC
TRBJ2-1 TRBV9 . 16 . CASSVGSTSSYNEQFF TGTGCCAGCAGCGTAGGTTCGACTAGCTCCTACAATGAGCAGTTCTTC
TRBJ2-1 TRBV20-1 . 14 . CSALARVSGGEQFF TGCAGTGCGCTAGCGAGAGTGTCGGGTGGTGAGCAGTTCTTC
TRBJ2-7 TRBV5-1 few 15 . CASSPGRGHFYEQYF TGCGCCAGCAGCCCTGGGAGGGGGCATTTCTACGAGCAGTACTTC
TRBJ2-1 TRBV5-6 few 12 . CASNRGGNEQFF TGTGCCAGCAACAGAGGGGGGAATGAGCAGTTCTTC
TRBJ2-7 TRBV12-3/TRBV12-4 once 14 TRBD2 CASSGTSGGLEQYF TGTGCCAGCAGTGGGACTAGCGGGGGCCTCGAGCAGTACTTC
TRBJ2-1 TRBV20-1 . 13 . CSASGASLNEQFF TGCAGTGCTAGCGGAGCATCTCTCAATGAGCAGTTCTTC
TRBJ2-1 TRBV3-1 . 17 TRBD2 CASSQVDSGVRCNEQFF TGTGCCAGCAGCCAAGTAGATAGCGGGGTCCGGTGCAATGAGCAGTTCTTC
TRBJ2-1 TRBV4-1 . 17 . CASSQDFGGGASNEQFF TGCGCCAGCAGCCAAGATTTTGGGGGGGGGGCCTCAAATGAGCAGTTCTTC
TRBJ2-7 TRBV7-2 . 15 TRBD2 CASSLALAGGYEQYF TGTGCCAGCAGCTTAGCTCTAGCGGGGGGATACGAGCAGTACTTC
TRBJ2-6 TRBV24-1 few 13 . CATSDWGDNVLTF TGTGCCACCAGTGATTGGGGAGACAACGTCCTGACTTTC
TRBJ1-5 TRBV4-2 . 15 . CASSQDSRGAQPQHF TGTGCCAGCAGCCAAGACAGCCGGGGTGCTCAGCCCCAGCATTTT
TRBJ2-1 TRBV4-1 . 14 . CASNQEKSYNEQFF TGCGCCAGCAACCAAGAAAAATCCTACAATGAGCAGTTCTTC
TRBJ1-1 TRBV3-1 . 13 . CAAVPVAGTEAFF TGTGCCGCCGTTCCGGTCGCGGGCACTGAAGCTTTCTTT
TRBJ2-7 TRBV27 few 14 . CASSRTRDTYEQYF TGTGCCAGCAGTCGTACCCGGGACACCTACGAGCAGTACTTC
TRBJ2-7 TRBV27 . 14 . CASSFNTSPYEQYF TGTGCCAGCAGTTTTAACACCAGCCCCTACGAGCAGTACTTC
TRBJ1-1 TRBV7-2 . 14 . CASRRRTGNTEAFF TGTGCCAGCAGACGCAGAACAGGGAACACTGAAGCTTTCTTT
TRBJ2-7 TRBV4-1 few 18 TRBD2 CASSQDWPSSGSSYEQYF TGCGCCAGCAGCCAAGATTGGCCCTCTAGCGGGTCCTCCTACGAGCAGTACTTC
TRBJ1-4 TRBV6-1 few 14 . CAHGGLATNEKLFF TGTGCCCATGGGGGCCTAGCAACTAATGAAAAACTGTTTTTT
TRBJ2-6 TRBV12-3/TRBV12-4 . 16 . CASTRDCWSGANVLTF TGTGCCAGCACCAGAGATTGCTGGTCTGGGGCCAACGTCCTGACTTTC
TRBJ2-3 TRBV29-1 few 13 TRBD2 CSVERERTDTQYF TGCAGCGTTGAGCGGGAGAGGACAGATACGCAGTATTTT
TRBJ1-5 TRBV12-3/TRBV12-4 many 14 TRBD1 CASSSSGGHQPQHF TGTGCCAGCAGTTCATCAGGGGGGCATCAGCCCCAGCATTTT
TRBJ1-4 TRBV5-1 . 13 . CASSQKGDEKLFF TGCGCCAGCAGCCAGAAGGGGGACGAAAAACTGTTTTTT
TRBJ2-7 TRBV5-1 . 15 . CASSGVDVHPYEQYF TGCGCCAGCAGCGGGGTGGACGTCCATCCCTACGAGCAGTACTTC